Below, 23 T cell receptor beta chains from the same sample are listed, as sequenced in a study of beta chain features in type 1 diabetes. Reverse transcription of all isolated RNA meant that expressed TCRB transcripts were sequenced. TCRdb's table, derived via immunoSEQ multiplex PCR, lists solely in-frame clones and lacks some. The sample carries 200,000 to 250,000 clones, about 25% recorded once. The specimen was central memory CD4+ T cells from blood. The receptors derive from a man aged 25-45 years in good health.

The chain is built from TRBV5-4 and TRBJ2-2; tentatively, D is TRBD2 (5 bases). The germline gives CDR1 SGHNT, CDR2 YYREEE (reference sequence). Trimming stripped 0 bases from V and 7 bases from J, with 13 bases between. This CDR3 has 15 amino acids. This chain's CDR3 is CASSLATSSVGELFF. The CDR3 nucleotides read TGTGCCAGCAGCTTGGCTACTAGTTCTGTCGGGGAGCTGTTTTTT.

CDR3 DNA sequence: TGCAGCGTTGCAACAGGGTTGGGCTATGGCTACACCTTC. This translates into CSVATGLGYGYTF. The chain joins TRBV29-1 to TRBJ1-2; D possibly corresponds to TRBD1 (6 bases). This CDR3 is built from 13 residues. Looked up from germline, CDR1 is SQVTM and CDR2 is ANQGSEA. Trimming removed 4 bases at V and 4 bases at J, with 13 bases between.

This rearrangement joins TRBV5-6 to TRBJ2-7; perhaps D is TRBD1 or TRBD2 (6 bases each). V dropped 3 bases and J dropped 6 bases, with 16 bases sitting between them. The CDR3 sequence is 14 residues long. The V gene's germline CDR1 is SGHDT and CDR2 YYEEEE. The CDR3 DNA is TGTGCCAGCAGCTCCCAACAGGGACTCGGCGAGCAGTACTTC. Translated, it gives CASSSQQGLGEQYF. The whole variable domain, remainder taken from reference TRBV5-6 and TRBJ2-7, is DAGVTQSPTHLIKTRGQQVTLRCSPKSGHDTVSWYQQALGQGPQFIFQYYEEEERQRGNFPDRFSGHQFPNYSSELNVNALLLGDSALYLCASSSQQGLGEQYFGPGTRLTVT.

The chain links TRBV15 to TRBJ2-3; 10 positions match TRBD2. Germline V gene lookup returns CDR1 LNHNV and CDR2 YYDKDF (reference sequence). The CDR3 length is 16 residues. Trimming removed 0 bases from V and 1 base from J; junction bases left unmatched: 1. The CDR3 coding sequence is TGTGCCACCAGCAGAGATGGGACTAGCGGCACAGATACGCAGTATTTT. As protein: CATSRDGTSGTDTQYF.

V and J are TRBV29-1 and TRBJ1-2, with D possibly matching TRBD1 (6 bases). CDR1 is SQVTM, CDR2 ANQGSEA, per germline. The V gene lost 2 bases and the J gene lost 7 bases, with 14 bases spanning the gap. The CDR3 consists of 13 residues. The CDR3, as DNA: TGCAGCGTTGAATGGGGACAAAGGGGTGGCTACACCTTC. It translates to CSVEWGQRGGYTF.

The chain joins TRBV2 to TRBJ1-1; the D gene is possibly TRBD1 (6 bases). Germline V gives CDR1 SNHLY, CDR2 FYNNEI. This CDR3 contains 13 residues. Trimming pared 8 bases from V and 1 base from J, leaving 11 bases between. The CDR3 spells CASGGHPNTEAFF. For the CDR3, the DNA is TGTGCCAGCGGGGGACACCCGAACACTGAAGCTTTCTTT.

Concerning this clone itself: Possible read error: a much larger clone is one base away. This sample also contains other DNA sequences that code for the same CDR3. CDR3 nucleotide sequence: TGTGCCAGCAGTTCACCGGGCCTAGCGGGAGGTGACGAGCAGTACTTC. Amino acid sequence: CASSSPGLAGGDEQYF. This chain connects TRBV28 to TRBJ2-7, with TRBD2 identical over 11 bases. CDR1 is MDHEN, CDR2 SYDVKM, per germline. The V gene end was trimmed by 4 bases and the J gene end by 5 bases; junction bases not matched to a gene: 10. The CDR3 spans 16 residues.

The genes are TRBV30 and TRBJ2-3; 7 bases match TRBD1. V dropped 5 bases and J dropped 2; count of bases not matched to a gene: 4. Germline V lookup: CDR1 GTSNPN, CDR2 SVGIG (reference sequence). This CDR3 has 13 residues. The DNA of the CDR3 is TGTGCCTGGGGACAGGATCACACAGATACGCAGTATTTT. Amino acid sequence: CAWGQDHTDTQYF.

This clone has more than one count but fewer than ten. The V and J genes are TRBV30 and TRBJ2-1, with 7 bases lining up with TRBD2. V dropped 7 bases and J dropped 4; count of bases not matched to a gene: 10. Germline V CDR1 and CDR2: GTSNPN, SVGIG (reference sequence). The CDR3 consists of 14 residues. The CDR3 is CASDLAANYNEQFF. CDR3 DNA: TGTGCCTCTGACCTAGCGGCGAATTACAATGAGCAGTTCTTC.

The chain uses TRBV5-4 and TRBJ2-5, with a tentative D call TRBD1 (6 bases). This CDR3 has 14 residues. CDR1 is SGHNT, CDR2 YYREEE, per germline (reference sequence). The germline V and J ends were trimmed by 2 bases and 5 bases, with 13 bases remaining between them. The CDR3 DNA is TGTGCCAGCAGCTTTAGGACAGATACGGAGACCCAGTACTTC. This translates into CASSFRTDTETQYF. The full variable domain, in which reference TRBV5-4 and TRBJ2-5 provide the parts outside the CDR3, is ETGVTQSPTHLIKTRGQQVTLRCSSQSGHNTVSWYQQALGQGPQFIFQYYREEENGRGNFPPRFSGLQFPNYSSELNVNALELDDSALYLCASSFRTDTETQYFGPGTRLLVL.

This rearrangement joins TRBV2 to TRBJ2-1; 9 nucleotides align to TRBD1. This CDR3 spans 14 amino acids. Germline V CDR1 and CDR2: SNHLY, FYNNEI. Trimming removed 6 bases from V and 2 bases from J; junction bases left unmatched: 2. CDR3 sequence reads: CASRGQGTYNEQFF. CDR3 DNA sequence: TGTGCCAGCAGGGGACAGGGTACCTACAATGAGCAGTTCTTC.

The chain joins TRBV12-5 to TRBJ2-1; 8 positions agree with TRBD2. The V gene end was trimmed by 6 bases and the J gene end by 7 bases; junction bases not matched to a gene: 5. This CDR3 has 13 residues. CDR1 LGHNT and CDR2 FRNRAP come from the germline V gene. CDR3 residues: CASGRTSTNEQFF. The CDR3 bases are TGTGCTAGTGGCCGGACTAGCACGAATGAGCAGTTCTTC.

CDR3 sequence reads: CSVSNRGISYNEQFF. The CDR3 DNA sequence: TGCAGCGTTTCAAACAGGGGGATCTCCTACAATGAGCAGTTCTTC. This chain links TRBV29-1 with TRBJ2-1, with 8 nucleotides matching TRBD1. J was trimmed by 0 bases and V by 5 bases; bases with no gene match: 6. CDR1 and CDR2 from the germline V gene are SQVTM and ANQGSEA. The CDR3 length is 15 residues.

This chain connects TRBV6-5 to TRBJ2-7, with TRBD2 as a possible D gene (5 bases). Germline CDR1 is MNHEY and CDR2 is SVGAGI. The CDR3 length is 15 residues. V lost 4 bases, J lost 2 bases, and 15 bases lay in between. CDR3 DNA sequence: TGTGCCAGCAGTTCGGCTCACAGAGCGGCCTACGAGCAGTACTTC. As protein: CASSSAHRAAYEQYF.

This clone was found a few times. The chain carries TRBV5-1 and TRBJ1-3, with D perhaps matching TRBD1 (5 bases). CDR3 size: 15 residues. The V and J ends lost 4 bases and 0 bases respectively, with 11 bases between them. The germline V gene encodes CDR1 SGHRS and CDR2 YFSETQ. Written as DNA, the CDR3 is TGCGCCAGCAGCCCACTGGGACTCTCTGGAAACACCATATATTTT. The encoded protein is CASSPLGLSGNTIYF.

In its sample, this clone was seen a few times. The chain recombines TRBV30 with TRBJ1-5, with D tentatively TRBD1 (6 bases). V was clipped by 3 bases and J by 6 bases, with 18 bases between them. This CDR3 is built from 15 residues. Germline values: CDR1 GTSNPN, CDR2 SVGIG (reference sequence). The CDR3 loop is CAWRVAGAARQPQHF. CDR3 in DNA: TGTGCCTGGAGGGTGGCAGGGGCCGCCCGTCAGCCCCAGCATTTT.

The gene calls are TRBV7-2 and TRBJ2-5, with 9 bases that match TRBD2. CDR3 size: 15 residues. The ends lost 5 bases at V and 5 bases at J; junction bases unmatched: 9. Per the germline V gene, CDR1 is SGHTA and CDR2 is FQGNSA. The CDR3 DNA reads as TGTGCCAGCAGCCTTTCCTTAGCGGGAGTCGAGACCCAGTACTTC. Translating it yields CASSLSLAGVETQYF.

This clone was detected only a few times. CDR3 nucleotide sequence: TGTGCCAGCAGCCTCCGACTAGCGGGGCTCTCCTACAATGAGCAGTTCTTC. This codes for CASSLRLAGLSYNEQFF. The chain recombines TRBV7-8 with TRBJ2-1; 11 nucleotides agree with TRBD2. V was clipped by 5 bases and J by 0 bases; unmatched bases: 6. Germline V gives CDR1 SGHVS, CDR2 FQNEAQ. This CDR3 is 17 amino acids long.

V and J are TRBV10-3 and TRBJ2-3; 9 nucleotides align to TRBD1. Trimming removed 6 bases from V and 2 bases from J; junction bases left unmatched: 6. The CDR3 has 15 residues. Germline values: CDR1 ENHRY, CDR2 SYGVKD. DNA of the CDR3: TGTGCCATCAGAGAGGGGACAGGGCTCACAGATACGCAGTATTTT. It codes for CAIREGTGLTDTQYF.

In DNA form, the CDR3 reads TGTGCTGCAGGGGCAACCAAAAACATTCAGTACTTC. Residues: CAAGATKNIQYF. The V and J genes are TRBV19 and TRBJ2-4, with D maybe TRBD1 (6 bases). Looked up from germline, CDR1 is LNHDA and CDR2 is SQIVND (reference sequence). This CDR3 comprises 12 residues.

This clone has only one observation. Within the sample, other DNA sequences also encode this same CDR3. This chain connects TRBV7-8 to TRBJ2-3; D is unclear. CDR1 and CDR2 (germline): SGHVS, FQNEAQ. The V gene lost 1 base and the J gene lost 0 bases, with 5 bases spanning the gap. The CDR3 spans 14 residues. DNA for the CDR3: TGTGCCAGCAGCTTAGGGACGAGCACAGATACGCAGTATTTT. This encodes CASSLGTSTDTQYF.

This clone was found a few times. V and J are TRBV7-9 and TRBJ2-5, with D hard to call. Germline assignment: CDR1 SEHNR and CDR2 FQNEAQ (reference sequence). The CDR3 contains 11 residues. The V and J ends lost 2 bases and 2 bases respectively, with 0 bases between them. CDR3 in amino acids: CASSLQETQYF. CDR3 bases: TGTGCCAGCAGCTTACAAGAGACCCAGTACTTC.

J is TRBJ2-1 and V is TRBV12-5; D is uncertain. Between the trimmed V and J ends, which lost 3 bases and 6 bases, there was a span of 9 bases. The CDR3 covers 13 residues. Per germline, CDR1 LGHNT and CDR2 FRNRAP. CDR3 region: CASGFDGSNEQFF. The CDR3 nucleotides are TGTGCTAGTGGTTTCGACGGCAGCAATGAGCAGTTCTTC. The entire variable domain, with the rest obtained from reference TRBV12-5 and TRBJ2-1, is as follows: DARVTQTPRHKVTEMGQEVTMRCQPILGHNTVFWYRQTMMQGLELLAYFRNRAPLDDSGMPKDRFSAEMPDATLATLKIQPSEPRDSAVYFCASGFDGSNEQFFGPGTRLTVL.